The clone carrying this T cell receptor (beta chain) was observed at least ten times. TCRdb used MiXCR to reprocess the reads, holding one entry per CDR3 protein. The repertoire holds about 15,000 distinct CDR3 sequences, with about 38% as singletons. Germline V CDR1 and CDR2: LGHNA, YSLEER. V was cut by 4 bases and J by 1 base, with 17 bases left in between. The CDR3 extends over 17 amino acids. This chain joins TRBV4-3 and TRBJ1-5; no clear D gene. Sequencing used blood. This TCR came from a human donor. Written as DNA, the CDR3 is TGCGCCAGCAGCCCTGGACCCGGGAAGGGAAGCAATCAGCCCCAGCATTTT. This encodes CASSPGPGKGSNQPQHF.